These 15 T cell receptor beta chains were all obtained from the same sample, sequenced in a study of OX40 agonist ivuxolimab in advanced cancers. Repertoires were generated with immunoSEQ multiplex PCR, while TCRdb's copy carries only in-frame clones and drops some. The data show some 45,000 clones, with 70% to 85% seen just once and roughly 25% held by the top ten. Here the sequenced sample was CD4+ or CD8+ T cells sorted from blood, taken in a trial of the OX40 agonist ivuxolimab. These receptor sequences come from an adult with an advanced solid tumor such as melanoma, head and neck, liver or kidney cancer.

The chain uses TRBV13 and TRBJ2-3, with 12 nucleotides matching TRBD2. There are 16 residues in the CDR3. With 3 bases clipped from V and 6 bases from J, the junction kept 7 bases outside the gene matches. Germline CDR1 PRHDT, CDR2 FYEKMQ (reference sequence). As DNA, the CDR3 is TGTGCCAGCAGCTTGCGGACTAGCGGGGTGGGGGATACGCAGTATTTT. It is translated as CASSLRTSGVGDTQYF.

The rearrangement uses TRBV7-2 and TRBJ2-1, with D uncertain. CDR1 and CDR2 (germline): SGHTA, FQGNSA. The CDR3 extends over 15 amino acids. V was shortened by 0 bases and J by 5 bases, with 11 bases between the two germline ends. CDR3 region: CASSLALYYNNEQFF. CDR3 sequence (DNA): TGTGCCAGCAGCTTAGCGCTTTACTATAACAATGAGCAGTTCTTC.

The DNA for the CDR3 is TGTGCCAGCAGCTTAGGATCGGGGGAGCTGTTTTTT. The encoded protein is CASSLGSGELFF. J is TRBJ2-2 and V is TRBV7-6, with D hard to call. CDR1 is SGHVS, CDR2 FNYEAQ, per germline. The CDR3 sequence is 12 residues long. V was clipped by 1 base and J by 8 bases, with 5 bases between them.

V gene TRBV27 combines with J gene TRBJ2-4; tentative D call: TRBD1 (6 bases). Germline V gives CDR1 MNHEY, CDR2 SMNVEV (reference sequence). V was clipped by 4 bases and J by 0 bases, with 16 bases between them. The CDR3 consists of 17 residues. In nucleotides, the CDR3 is TGTGCCAGCAGTTCGCACCAGGGGCGCCGAGCCAAAAACATTCAGTACTTC. Amino acid sequence: CASSSHQGRRAKNIQYF.

This chain joins TRBV7-2 and TRBJ2-7; a weak D match, TRBD2 (6 bases). V lost 5 bases, J lost 7 bases, and 18 bases lay in between. The germline V gene has CDR1 SGHTA and CDR2 FQGNSA. This CDR3 comprises 14 residues. The DNA for the CDR3 is TGTGCCAGCAGCCCCCTTGTATTGCGGGATGAGCAGTACTTC. It encodes CASSPLVLRDEQYF.

V usage is TRBV19 and J usage is TRBJ2-1, with 11 bases aligning to TRBD2. The CDR3 runs to 21 residues. The V gene end was trimmed by 3 bases and the J gene end by 0 bases; junction bases not matched to a gene: 16. Germline CDR1 and CDR2: LNHDA and SQIVND (reference sequence). The CDR3, as DNA: TGTGCCAGTAGTATCCTCCCAGGGTATAGCGGGAGGGGTGACTCCTACAATGAGCAGTTCTTC. Its translation: CASSILPGYSGRGDSYNEQFF.

CDR3 sequence (DNA): TGTGCCTGGAGTCAAGGGGGCAGTGAAAAACTGTTTTTT. As protein: CAWSQGGSEKLFF. This chain links TRBV30 with TRBJ1-4; 7 bases align to TRBD1. CDR1 is GTSNPN, CDR2 SVGIG, per germline (reference sequence). The CDR3 is made up of 13 amino acids. J was trimmed by 7 bases and V by 2 bases; bases with no gene match: 4.

This chain connects TRBV7-9 to TRBJ2-1, with D hard to call. The CDR3 extends over 15 amino acids. Trimming cost V 4 bases and J 0 bases, with 10 bases left between them. Germline V CDR1 and CDR2: SEHNR, FQNEAQ (reference sequence). The CDR3 sequence is CASSSEMSSYNEQFF. In DNA, the CDR3 is TGTGCCAGCAGCTCCGAAATGAGCTCCTACAATGAGCAGTTCTTC.

The genes are TRBV19 and TRBJ1-4; possible D gene TRBD1, 5 bases. V lost 4 bases, J lost 5 bases, and 14 bases lay in between. The germline gives CDR1 LNHDA, CDR2 SQIVND (reference sequence). The CDR3 has 15 amino acids. CDR3 in DNA: TGTGCCAGTAGTACGACGGGACGACAAAATGAAAAACTGTTTTTT. As protein: CASSTTGRQNEKLFF.

The chain's CDR3 is CASSQAPEGDEQFF. In DNA, the CDR3 is TGTGCCAGCAGCCAAGCCCCTGAAGGGGATGAGCAGTTCTTC. V and J are TRBV4-2 and TRBJ2-1, with D possibly matching TRBD1 (5 bases). The V end lost 1 base, the J end lost 8 bases, and 12 bases lay between the germline ends. Per germline, CDR1 LGHNA and CDR2 YNFKEQ. The CDR3 length is 14 residues.

The chain uses TRBV4-1 and TRBJ2-1, with a weak D call TRBD2 (6 bases). The CDR3 contains 17 residues. Trimming took 3 bases from V and 10 from J, leaving 25 bases between them. Germline-derived CDR1 and CDR2 are MGHRA and YSYEKL. CDR3 coding DNA: TGCGCCAGCAGCCAGGGTTTAGCGGCGCTGGGGAAAGTGGAGCAGTTCTTC. It yields the protein CASSQGLAALGKVEQFF.

The rearrangement uses TRBV4-3 and TRBJ2-7; the D call may be TRBD1 or TRBD2 (7 bases each). This CDR3 spans 14 amino acids. V was shortened by 4 bases and J by 4 bases, with 14 bases between the two germline ends. Germline V gives CDR1 LGHNA, CDR2 YSLEER. The CDR3: CASSLSRGGYEQYF. The CDR3, as DNA: TGCGCCAGCAGCCTCTCCAGGGGGGGTTACGAGCAGTACTTC.

V and J are TRBV6-1 and TRBJ1-2, with a weak D call TRBD1 (5 bases). V was trimmed by 6 bases and J by 6 bases, leaving 14 bases between them. This CDR3 region has 13 residues. CDR1 is MNHNS and CDR2 is SASEGT in the germline V gene. CDR3 region: CASSAGLGDGYTF. In DNA, the CDR3 is TGTGCCAGCAGCGCAGGGTTGGGGGATGGCTACACCTTC.

Only a few counts were recorded for this clone. CDR3 bases: TGTGCCAGCAGTGACCCTCTATATGGCTACACCTTC. Translated, it gives CASSDPLYGYTF. The chain combines TRBV2 with TRBJ1-2; no clear D. Per germline, CDR1 SNHLY and CDR2 FYNNEI. This CDR3 comprises 12 residues. The V gene lost 3 bases and the J gene lost 5 bases, with 7 bases spanning the gap. The full variable domain, completed using reference TRBV2 and TRBJ1-2, is EPEVTQTPSHQVTQMGQEVILRCVPISNHLYFYWYRQILGQKVEFLVSFYNNEISEKSEIFDDQFSVERPDGSNFTLKIRSTKLEDSAMYFCASSDPLYGYTFGSGTRLTVV.

The chain uses TRBV25-1 and TRBJ1-2; 9 bases are shared with TRBD1. V shed 3 bases, J shed 6 bases, and the junction held 17 bases outside the gene matches. Germline assignment: CDR1 MGHDK and CDR2 SYGVNS. This CDR3 spans 18 amino acids. The CDR3 loop reads CASSDPLQGAGAIDGYTF. The CDR3 DNA sequence: TGTGCCAGCAGTGACCCCCTACAGGGGGCAGGGGCAATTGATGGCTACACCTTC.